This TCR beta chain is drawn from a study of molecular identifiers for immune sequencing clone quantification. Study summary: Sequencing covered four of five parts into which replicate RNA from approximately 20,000 or 100,000 naive CD8 cells was split. General observations from the study: Clones of above 20 RNA copies carried over 98% of effector molecules; in naive cells they carried under 1%.

Making the bulk TCR libraries relied on previously described methods and listed TCR primers. TCRdb called the PCR reads again in MiXCR, with one record for every CDR3 protein. The table lists about 510,000 distinct CDR3 sequences, about 26% of them singletons. V lost 3 bases, J lost 7 bases, and 13 bases lay in between. The CDR3 is 13 amino acids. Germline V lookup: CDR1 SGHDN, CDR2 FVKESK. A few counts support this clonotype. Its antigen is not identified. The chain is built from TRBV14 and TRBJ2-7; D is unresolved. The sequenced material came from naive CD8+ T cells from blood, with Jurkat cell RNA spiked in. The sample's subset: FACS-sorted CD8+CD4-CCR7+CD45RA+ naive T cells. The clonotype was recovered from a human donor in good health. Some libraries in this study had Jurkat cell RNA spiked in. CDR3 protein: CASSHTGLVEQYF. CDR3 in DNA: TGTGCCAGCAGCCACACGGGCCTCGTAGAGCAGTACTTC. The variable domain in full, completed from reference TRBV14 and TRBJ2-7, reads EAGVTQFPSHSVIEKGQTVTLRCDPISGHDNLYWYRRVMGKEIKFLLHFVKESKQDESGMPNNRFLAERTGGTYSTLKVQPAELEDSGVYFCASSHTGLVEQYFGPGTRLTVT.